These 6 T cell receptor beta chains originate from one sample sequenced in a study of cytomegalovirus exposure and HLA in healthy donors. The assay was immunoSEQ multiplex PCR, and TCRdb's table has in-frame clones only and misses some. Of 150,000 to 200,000 clones listed, about 90% were seen once; the top ten hold around 3%. The specimen sequenced was PBMCs. Source of these receptors: a woman younger than 30 in good health and CMV-seropositive.

The chain uses TRBV7-8 and TRBJ1-2; D perhaps matches TRBD1 (5 bases). The ends were cut back, 1 base at V and 4 bases at J, with 13 bases in the middle. Per germline, CDR1 SGHVS and CDR2 FQNEAQ. CDR3 size: 15 residues. CDR3 region: CASSLEAGIAYGYTF. The DNA of the CDR3 is TGTGCCAGCAGCTTAGAAGCAGGGATCGCCTATGGCTACACCTTC.

The rearrangement links TRBV7-3 to TRBJ2-2; perhaps TRBD2 as D (6 bases). This CDR3 has 16 residues. V gave up 5 bases and J gave up 4 bases, with 17 bases separating them. Germline CDR1 reads SGHTA; CDR2 reads FQGTGA. CDR3 protein: CASSPIGSGSTGELFF. CDR3 DNA: TGTGCCAGCAGCCCAATTGGTAGCGGTAGCACCGGGGAGCTGTTTTTT. Full variable domain (missing parts from reference TRBV7-3 and TRBJ2-2): GAGVSQTPSNKVTEKGKYVELRCDPISGHTALYWYRQSLGQGPEFLIYFQGTGAADDSGLPNDRFFAVRPEGSVSTLKIQRTERGDSAVYLCASSPIGSGSTGELFFGEGSRLTVL.

The genes are TRBV2 and TRBJ2-3; TRBD2 matches at 7 bases. CDR3 length equals 13 residues. The junction had 8 bases not matched to a gene; V was cut back by 6 bases and J by 8 bases. CDR1 SNHLY and CDR2 FYNNEI come from the germline V gene. CDR3 in amino acids: CASSPTTSATQYF. For the CDR3, the DNA is TGTGCCAGCAGCCCGACCACTAGCGCTACGCAGTATTTT.

The chain uses TRBV4-3 and TRBJ2-7, with TRBD2 identical over 14 bases. CDR3 size: 16 residues. V was clipped by 1 base and J by 5 bases; unmatched bases: 4. Germline CDR1 LGHNA, CDR2 YSLEER. The CDR3 DNA sequence: TGCGCCAGCAGCCAAGCGGGACTAGCGGGAGTTAACGAGCAGTACTTC. This encodes CASSQAGLAGVNEQYF.

The chain links TRBV7-9 to TRBJ1-1, with 8 bases that match TRBD1. V shed 4 bases, J shed 0 bases, and the junction held 4 bases outside the gene matches. Germline assignment: CDR1 SEHNR and CDR2 FQNEAQ (reference sequence). The length of the CDR3 is 15 residues. This CDR3 reads CASSSGQDMNTEAFF. CDR3 nucleotide sequence: TGTGCCAGCAGCTCGGGACAGGACATGAACACTGAAGCTTTCTTT.

This clone was detected once. The chain has TRBV4-1 and TRBJ2-1; 9 bases match TRBD2. The CDR3 contains 16 residues. Germline values: CDR1 MGHRA, CDR2 YSYEKL. V gave up 1 base and J gave up 8 bases; unmatched junction bases: 9. CDR3 nucleotides: TGCGCCAGCAGCCAAGTATCTAGCGGGATTCTCCATGAGCAGTTCTTC. Translation: CASSQVSSGILHEQFF.